One and the same sample provided the 18 T cell receptor beta chains below, sequenced in a study of cytomegalovirus exposure and HLA in healthy donors. Both 60 Vbeta primers and 13 Jbeta primers went into the PCR. Clones were sequenced by immunoSEQ multiplex PCR, and TCRdb holds only the in-frame ones, with some missing. The profile shows roughly 180,000 clones, less than 80% of them singletons. The sample was PBMCs. These receptors all stem from a man between 18 and 29 years old in good health and CMV-seronegative.

This clone has only a few counts. The chain carries TRBV19 and TRBJ1-5, with TRBD1 matching over 9 bases. Germline V gene sequence: CDR1 LNHDA, CDR2 SQIVND (reference sequence). The CDR3 loop spans 13 amino acids. With 6 bases clipped from V and 5 bases from J, the junction kept 2 bases outside the gene matches. The CDR3 nucleotides read TGTGCCAGTAGGAGGGACAGGGATCAGCCCCAGCATTTT. The encoded protein is CASRRDRDQPQHF.

This clone has a handful of counts. This sequence joins TRBV28 and TRBJ1-6; a possible D gene is TRBD1 (5 bases). The germline V gene has CDR1 MDHEN and CDR2 SYDVKM. This CDR3 contains 13 residues. The V gene lost 6 bases and the J gene lost 10 bases, with 13 bases spanning the gap. This CDR3 is CASRGGAGSPLHF. CDR3 coding DNA: TGTGCCAGCAGGGGCGGGGCAGGCTCACCCCTCCACTTT.

The CDR3 here is CASSSLTGSDGYTF. CDR3 nucleotide sequence: TGTGCCAGCAGTTCCTTAACAGGGTCGGATGGCTACACCTTC. V usage is TRBV27 and J usage is TRBJ1-2; tentatively, D is TRBD1 (6 bases). CDR1 is MNHEY, CDR2 SMNVEV, per germline (reference sequence). The V gene lost 4 bases and the J gene lost 6 bases, with 15 bases spanning the gap. The CDR3 is made up of 14 amino acids.

V usage is TRBV6-4 and J usage is TRBJ2-1, with 8 positions matching TRBD1. Germline CDR1 reads MRHNA; CDR2 reads SNTAGT. V shed 2 bases, J shed 7 bases, and the junction held 7 bases outside the gene matches. The CDR3 totals 15 residues. For the CDR3, the DNA is TGTGCCAGCAGTGACGAGGCAGGGGGCTTGAATGAGCAGTTCTTC. Its protein product is CASSDEAGGLNEQFF.

A note on this clone: The identical CDR3 is also encoded by other nucleotide sequences in the sample. This chain joins TRBV7-9 and TRBJ1-2; 8 positions agree with TRBD1. This CDR3 comprises 14 residues. Trimming removed 5 bases from V and 2 bases from J; junction bases left unmatched: 4. Looked up from germline, CDR1 is SEHNR and CDR2 is FQNEAQ (reference sequence). This CDR3 reads CASSPRQGNYGYTF. In DNA form, the CDR3 reads TGTGCCAGCAGCCCCCGACAGGGGAACTATGGCTACACCTTC.

This clone appeared a few times. The CDR3 nucleotides are TGTGCCAGCAGCTCCGGGGACAGGGGCCATCAGCCCCAGCATTTT. Translation: CASSSGDRGHQPQHF. The rearrangement joins TRBV7-9 to TRBJ1-5; 10 nucleotides agree with TRBD1. CDR3 length equals 15 residues. Trimming removed 4 bases from V and 5 bases from J; junction bases left unmatched: 5. Per the germline V gene, CDR1 is SEHNR and CDR2 is FQNEAQ (reference sequence).

The chain is built from TRBV28 and TRBJ1-2; 8 bases are a match to TRBD1. Germline V lookup: CDR1 MDHEN, CDR2 SYDVKM. The V gene end was trimmed by 7 bases and the J gene end by 1 base; junction bases not matched to a gene: 8. The CDR3 covers 15 residues. CDR3 nucleotides: TGTGCCAGCACCCTACCAGGGGGCCATAACTATGGCTACACCTTC. Translated: CASTLPGGHNYGYTF.

This chain's CDR3 is CASSPLGTFSSYEQYF. CDR3 coding DNA: TGTGCCAGCAGTCCCCTTGGGACTTTCAGCTCCTACGAGCAGTACTTC. The chain couples TRBV28 to TRBJ2-7; D might be TRBD2 (6 bases). CDR1 and CDR2 from the germline V gene are MDHEN and SYDVKM. The V gene lost 5 bases and the J gene lost 0 bases, with 17 bases spanning the gap. This CDR3 has 16 residues.

The rearrangement links TRBV6-1 to TRBJ2-7, with TRBD1 identical over 8 bases. V dropped 4 bases and J dropped 1; count of bases not matched to a gene: 12. Germline V CDR1 and CDR2: MNHNS, SASEGT. This CDR3 is built from 17 residues. The CDR3 nucleotides are TGTGCCAGCAGTGTCGACGCCGGGACAGGCTATTCCTACGAGCAGTACTTC. It yields the protein CASSVDAGTGYSYEQYF.

The rearrangement links TRBV7-3 to TRBJ2-2; D ambiguous. Germline CDR1 reads SGHTA; CDR2 reads FQGTGA. Trimming removed 3 bases from V and 7 bases from J, with 12 bases in between. The CDR3 sequence is 14 residues long. CDR3 nucleotides: TGTGCCAGCAGCTTTACAAGCGCCGGCGGGGAGCTGTTTTTT. This codes for CASSFTSAGGELFF.

This clone was detected a few times. The rearrangement links TRBV7-9 to TRBJ1-4; possible D gene TRBD1, 5 bases. Germline CDR1 reads SEHNR; CDR2 reads FQNEAQ (reference sequence). Trimming took 2 bases from V and 8 from J, leaving 15 bases between them. CDR3 length: 15 residues. In DNA form, the CDR3 reads TGTGCCAGCAGCTTACCAGTGACAGAGCAAGAAAAACTGTTTTTT. The encoded protein is CASSLPVTEQEKLFF.

This chain connects TRBV11-3 to TRBJ2-3; 8 nucleotides align to TRBD2. CDR3 length: 16 amino acids. The ends lost 0 bases at V and 5 bases at J; junction bases unmatched: 7. CDR1 is SGHNT and CDR2 is YENEEA in the germline V gene. The CDR3 reads CASSLDLREGVDTQYF. The CDR3, as DNA: TGTGCCAGCAGCTTAGATTTACGGGAGGGCGTAGATACGCAGTATTTT.

The V call is TRBV28, the J call TRBJ2-7, with D tentatively TRBD1 (6 bases). This CDR3 has 12 amino acids. Trimming removed 8 bases from V and 2 bases from J, with 10 bases in between. From germline, CDR1 is MDHEN and CDR2 SYDVKM. CDR3 loop: CASGRQAYEQYF. In DNA, the CDR3 is TGTGCCAGCGGAAGACAGGCCTACGAGCAGTACTTC.

The chain is built from TRBV4-2 and TRBJ2-3; 10 nucleotides line up with TRBD2. Trimming took 0 bases from V and 5 from J; bases not matched to a gene: 5. CDR3 size: 16 residues. Per the germline V gene, CDR1 is LGHNA and CDR2 is YNFKEQ. The CDR3 sequence is CASSQESSSGRDTQYF. In DNA form, the CDR3 reads TGTGCCAGCAGCCAAGAGTCGTCTAGCGGGAGAGATACGCAGTATTTT.

The rearrangement joins TRBV30 to TRBJ2-1; TRBD1 matches at 9 bases. This CDR3 comprises 14 residues. Unmatched junction bases numbered 11, after V lost 4 bases and J lost 10 bases. CDR1 is GTSNPN, CDR2 SVGIG, per germline (reference sequence). The CDR3 region is CAWTSGTGSEEQFF. In nucleotides, the CDR3 is TGTGCCTGGACCTCCGGGACAGGGAGCGAGGAGCAGTTCTTC.

The chain joins TRBV7-3 to TRBJ1-2; 7 nucleotides line up with TRBD1. The CDR3 spans 13 residues. Germline trimming cut 2 bases from V and 6 bases from J; bases unmatched to any gene: 3. CDR1 SGHTA and CDR2 FQGTGA come from the germline V gene. DNA for the CDR3: TGTGCCAGCAGCTTAGACAGGGAGGATGGCTACACCTTC. Its translation: CASSLDREDGYTF.

The chain has TRBV28 and TRBJ2-7; 11 bases map to TRBD1. The germline V gene encodes CDR1 MDHEN and CDR2 SYDVKM. V gave up 6 bases and J gave up 3 bases; unmatched junction bases: 7. The CDR3 loop spans 15 amino acids. CDR3 sequence: CASSTSGTGGYEQYF. The CDR3 coding sequence is TGTGCCAGCAGCACCTCCGGGACAGGGGGCTACGAGCAGTACTTC.

This rearrangement joins TRBV9 to TRBJ2-1, with 8 bases identical to TRBD2. The CDR3 sequence is 16 residues long. In germline, CDR1 is SGDLS, CDR2 YYNGEE. Trimming removed 3 bases from V and 9 bases from J; junction bases left unmatched: 14. The CDR3 DNA reads TGTGCCAGCAGCGCCCCCGGGGGGGGCCGATGGGTTGAGCAGTTCTTC. Translating it yields CASSAPGGGRWVEQFF. Together with reference TRBV9 and TRBJ2-1, the CDR3 gives the full variable domain: DSGVTQTPKHLITATGQRVTLRCSPRSGDLSVYWYQQSLDQGLQFLIQYYNGEERAKGNILERFSAQQFPDLHSELNLSSLELGDSALYFCASSAPGGGRWVEQFFGPGTRLTVL.